The 16 T cell receptor beta chains given below trace back to one sample, sequenced in a study of OX40 agonist ivuxolimab in advanced cancers. Library creation used the immunoSEQ multiplex PCR assay. In its TCRdb copy, this immuneACCESS table keeps in-frame sequences only and misses some clones. Where compared with another copy, unresolved V genes explain less than half of these, and the others have no known cause. The sample table holds tens of thousands of clones, of which under 85% were seen once. The ten largest make up around 0.44% of the sample. The source material was CD4+ or CD8+ T cells sorted from blood, sampled in a trial of the OX40 agonist ivuxolimab. The receptors shown here come from an adult with an advanced solid tumor such as melanoma, head and neck, liver or kidney cancer.

Here the CDR3 reads CASSLGTSGLYNEQFF. The CDR3 DNA sequence: TGTGCCAGCAGCTTAGGGACTAGCGGTCTCTACAATGAGCAGTTCTTC. The chain couples TRBV7-3 to TRBJ2-1; 11 bases match TRBD2. CDR1 and CDR2 from the germline V gene are SGHTA and FQGTGA. The V gene end was trimmed by 2 bases and the J gene end by 3 bases; junction bases not matched to a gene: 3. CDR3 length: 16 amino acids.

The CDR3 is CASRFRGQETQYF. In nucleotides, the CDR3 is TGTGCCAGCAGGTTCAGAGGACAAGAGACCCAGTACTTC. The V and J genes are TRBV2 and TRBJ2-5; no firm D call. Looked up from germline, CDR1 is SNHLY and CDR2 is FYNNEI. The V gene lost 6 bases and the J gene lost 2 bases, with 10 bases spanning the gap. The CDR3 spans 13 residues. Based on the CDR3 plus reference TRBV2 and TRBJ2-5, the full variable domain is EPEVTQTPSHQVTQMGQEVILRCVPISNHLYFYWYRQILGQKVEFLVSFYNNEISEKSEIFDDQFSVERPDGSNFTLKIRSTKLEDSAMYFCASRFRGQETQYFGPGTRLLVL.

The chain employs TRBV4-1 and TRBJ1-3; TRBD1 aligns across 10 bases. Germline V lookup: CDR1 MGHRA, CDR2 YSYEKL. J gave up 5 bases and V 3 bases, and 10 bases lay outside the gene matches. The CDR3 is 17 amino acids. The CDR3, as DNA: TGCGCCAGCAGCCAGCCCGGGACAGGGGTTTTGAGAAACACCATATATTTT. Its protein product is CASSQPGTGVLRNTIYF.

This chain joins TRBV2 and TRBJ2-2, with a possible D match to TRBD2 (7 bases). V was cut by 4 bases and J by 3 bases, with 12 bases left in between. The CDR3 covers 15 residues. CDR1 and CDR2 from the germline V gene are SNHLY and FYNNEI. This CDR3 reads CASSGGGRYTGELFF. CDR3 in DNA: TGTGCCAGCAGTGGCGGGGGCCGATACACCGGGGAGCTGTTTTTT. Complete variable domain (other parts from reference TRBV2 and TRBJ2-2): EPEVTQTPSHQVTQMGQEVILRCVPISNHLYFYWYRQILGQKVEFLVSFYNNEISEKSEIFDDQFSVERPDGSNFTLKIRSTKLEDSAMYFCASSGGGRYTGELFFGEGSRLTVL.

This clone was detected once. The chain couples TRBV2 to TRBJ1-5; D remains unclear. From germline, CDR1 is SNHLY and CDR2 FYNNEI. V lost 0 bases and J lost 0, with 15 bases in between. This CDR3 has 18 amino acids. CDR3 nucleotide sequence: TGTGCCAGCAGTGAAGCATGGTTGACGGAGTATAGCAATCAGCCCCAGCATTTT. Protein: CASSEAWLTEYSNQPQHF.

The chain carries TRBV6-1 and TRBJ1-1; D is possibly TRBD1 (5 bases). This CDR3 comprises 13 residues. Germline V CDR1 and CDR2: MNHNS, SASEGT. With 2 bases removed from V and 4 bases from J, the gap between germline ends came to 8 bases. Written as DNA, the CDR3 is TGTGCCAGCAGTGAATGGGGGGGCACTGAAGCTTTCTTT. Translating gives CASSEWGGTEAFF.

This chain connects TRBV11-3 to TRBJ2-2; 8 bases line up with TRBD1. Per the germline V gene, CDR1 is SGHNT and CDR2 is YENEEA. The ends lost 7 bases at V and 0 bases at J; junction bases unmatched: 7. The CDR3 spans 16 residues. This chain's CDR3 is CASIRQGITNTGELFF. CDR3 sequence (DNA): TGTGCCAGCATCAGACAGGGGATAACGAACACCGGGGAGCTGTTTTTT. Looking up the rest from reference TRBV11-3 and TRBJ2-2 gives the full variable domain: EAGVVQSPRYKIIEKKQPVAFWCNPISGHNTLYWYLQNLGQGPELLIRYENEEAVDDSQLPKDRFSAERLKGVDSTLKIQPAELGDSAVYLCASIRQGITNTGELFFGEGSRLTVL.

The chain joins TRBV5-1 to TRBJ2-3, with D tentatively TRBD1 (5 bases). Germline-derived CDR1 and CDR2 are SGHRS and YFSETQ. V was pared by 2 bases and J by 2 bases, with 9 bases between. The CDR3 is 14 amino acids. DNA of the CDR3: TGCGCCAGCAGCTTACCAGGACACACAGATACGCAGTATTTT. It specifies CASSLPGHTDTQYF.

The rearrangement links TRBV29-1 to TRBJ2-1; 10 bases are a match to TRBD2. V shed 2 bases, J shed 4 bases, and the junction held 2 bases outside the gene matches. From germline, CDR1 is SQVTM and CDR2 ANQGSEA. The CDR3 loop spans 14 amino acids. CDR3 in DNA: TGCAGCGTTGAAAAGACTAGCGGGTACAATGAGCAGTTCTTC. Its translation is CSVEKTSGYNEQFF.

This clone was picked up a small number of times. This chain connects TRBV11-2 to TRBJ2-5, with 7 bases that match TRBD2. The germline V gene encodes CDR1 SGHAT and CDR2 FQNNGV. Unmatched junction bases numbered 7, after V lost 5 bases and J lost 1 base. CDR3 size: 15 residues. The CDR3 nucleotides read TGTGCCAGCAGCCCCACGGGACTAATCCAAGAGACCCAGTACTTC. Protein: CASSPTGLIQETQYF.

The chain has TRBV28 and TRBJ1-5; no clear D gene. The CDR3 is 14 residues long. V gave up 4 bases and J gave up 9 bases, with 16 bases separating them. Germline loops: CDR1 MDHEN, CDR2 SYDVKM. The CDR3 protein is CASSSPGNLMPQHF. The CDR3 DNA sequence: TGTGCCAGCAGTTCCCCCGGGAACTTGATGCCCCAGCATTTT.

The chain carries TRBV7-2 and TRBJ2-7; the D is unclear. V was trimmed by 5 bases and J by 0 bases, leaving 14 bases between them. Germline CDR1 and CDR2: SGHTA and FQGNSA. The CDR3 consists of 15 residues. Written as DNA, the CDR3 is TGTGCCAGCAGCCCACAACCTAGGAGCTCCTACGAGCAGTACGTC. This encodes CASSPQPRSSYEQYV.

In this sample, this clone turned up a few times. Here the CDR3 DNA reads TGCAGCGCCATCAGGACAGGGTATGGCTACACCTTC. Its translation: CSAIRTGYGYTF. V and J are TRBV29-1 and TRBJ1-2; 8 positions match TRBD1. Germline CDR1 reads SQVTM; CDR2 reads ANQGSEA. The CDR3 totals 12 residues. The V segment lost 7 bases and the J segment 5 bases; nucleotides outside the gene matches: 6.

V and J are TRBV21-1 and TRBJ2-7. TRBV21-1 is recorded as a pseudogene. This CDR3 contains 15 residues. CDR3 loop: CASSTKAVEPYEQYF. CDR3 coding DNA: TGTGCCAGCAGCACTAAGGCAGTTGAGCCCTACGAGCAGTACTTC.

V is TRBV5-1 and J is TRBJ2-5; TRBD2 matches at 11 bases. J lost 4 bases, V lost 0 bases, and 5 bases had no gene match. The CDR3 loop spans 16 amino acids. The germline gives CDR1 SGHRS, CDR2 YFSETQ. Written as DNA, the CDR3 is TGCGCCAGCAGCTTGGTTAGCGGGGGGGCTCGAGAGACCCAGTACTTC. This translates into CASSLVSGGARETQYF.

The chain combines TRBV11-2 with TRBJ2-7, with D tentatively TRBD2 (6 bases). This CDR3 spans 15 amino acids. The germline V gene encodes CDR1 SGHAT and CDR2 FQNNGV. V was trimmed by 5 bases and J by 3 bases, leaving 17 bases between them. The CDR3 DNA reads as TGTGCCAGCAGCCCTAGCGCGGGGATTTACTACGAGCAGTACTTC. It yields the protein CASSPSAGIYYEQYF.